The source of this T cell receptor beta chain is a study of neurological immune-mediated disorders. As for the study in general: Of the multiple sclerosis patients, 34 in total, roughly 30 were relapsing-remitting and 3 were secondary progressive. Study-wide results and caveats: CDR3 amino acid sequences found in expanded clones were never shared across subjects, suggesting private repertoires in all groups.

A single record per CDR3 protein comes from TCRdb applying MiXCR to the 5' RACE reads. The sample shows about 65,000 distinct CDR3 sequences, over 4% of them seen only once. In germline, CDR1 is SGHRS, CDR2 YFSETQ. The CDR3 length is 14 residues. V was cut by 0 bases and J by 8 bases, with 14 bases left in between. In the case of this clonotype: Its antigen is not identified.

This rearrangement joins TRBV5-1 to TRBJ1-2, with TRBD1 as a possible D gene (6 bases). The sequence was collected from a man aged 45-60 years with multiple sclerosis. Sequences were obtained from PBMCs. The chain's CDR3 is CASSLEARGFGYTF. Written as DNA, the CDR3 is TGCGCCAGCAGCTTGGAGGCCAGGGGATTCGGCTACACCTTC. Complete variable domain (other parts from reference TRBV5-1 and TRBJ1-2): KAGVTQTPRYLIKTRGQQVTLSCSPISGHRSVSWYQQTPGQGLQFLFEYFSETQRNKGNFPGRFSGRQFSNSRSEMNVSTLELGDSALYLCASSLEARGFGYTFGSGTRLTVV.